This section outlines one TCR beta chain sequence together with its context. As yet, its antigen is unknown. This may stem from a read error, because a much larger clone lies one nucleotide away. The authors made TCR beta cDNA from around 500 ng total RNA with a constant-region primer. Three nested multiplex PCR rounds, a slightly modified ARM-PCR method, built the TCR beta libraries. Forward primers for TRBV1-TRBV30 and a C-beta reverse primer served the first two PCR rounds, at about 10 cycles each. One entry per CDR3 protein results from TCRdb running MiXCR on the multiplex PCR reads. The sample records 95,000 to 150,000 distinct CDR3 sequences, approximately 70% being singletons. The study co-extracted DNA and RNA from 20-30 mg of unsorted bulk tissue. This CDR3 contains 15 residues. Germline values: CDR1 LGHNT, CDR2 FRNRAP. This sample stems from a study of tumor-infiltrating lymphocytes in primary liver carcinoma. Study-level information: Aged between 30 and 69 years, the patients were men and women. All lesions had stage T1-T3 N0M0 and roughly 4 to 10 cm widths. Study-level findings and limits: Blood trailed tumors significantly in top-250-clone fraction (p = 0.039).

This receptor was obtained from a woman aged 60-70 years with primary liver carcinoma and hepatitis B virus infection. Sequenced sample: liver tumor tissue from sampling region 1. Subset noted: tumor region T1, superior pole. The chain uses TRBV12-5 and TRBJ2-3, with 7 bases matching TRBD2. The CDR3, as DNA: TGTACTAGTGGCCAGACTACTAGCGGCACAGATACGCAGTATTTT. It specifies CTSGQTTSGTDTQYF.